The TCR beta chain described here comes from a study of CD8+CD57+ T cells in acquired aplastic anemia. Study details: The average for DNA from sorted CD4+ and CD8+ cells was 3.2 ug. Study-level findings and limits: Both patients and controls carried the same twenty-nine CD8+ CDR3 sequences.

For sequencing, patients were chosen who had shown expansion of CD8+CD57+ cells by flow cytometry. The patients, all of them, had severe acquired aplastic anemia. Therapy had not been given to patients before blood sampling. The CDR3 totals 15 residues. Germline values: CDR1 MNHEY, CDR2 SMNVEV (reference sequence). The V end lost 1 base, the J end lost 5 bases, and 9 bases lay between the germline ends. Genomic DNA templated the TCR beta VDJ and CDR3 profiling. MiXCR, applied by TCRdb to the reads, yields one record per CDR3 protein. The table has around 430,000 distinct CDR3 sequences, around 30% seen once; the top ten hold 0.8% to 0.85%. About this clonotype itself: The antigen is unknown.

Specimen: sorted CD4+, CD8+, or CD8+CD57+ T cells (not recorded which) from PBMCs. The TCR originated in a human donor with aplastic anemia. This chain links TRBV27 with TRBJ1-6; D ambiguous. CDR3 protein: CASSLLPGNNSPLHF. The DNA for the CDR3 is TGTGCCAGCAGTTTATTGCCAGGCAATAATTCACCCCTCCACTTT.